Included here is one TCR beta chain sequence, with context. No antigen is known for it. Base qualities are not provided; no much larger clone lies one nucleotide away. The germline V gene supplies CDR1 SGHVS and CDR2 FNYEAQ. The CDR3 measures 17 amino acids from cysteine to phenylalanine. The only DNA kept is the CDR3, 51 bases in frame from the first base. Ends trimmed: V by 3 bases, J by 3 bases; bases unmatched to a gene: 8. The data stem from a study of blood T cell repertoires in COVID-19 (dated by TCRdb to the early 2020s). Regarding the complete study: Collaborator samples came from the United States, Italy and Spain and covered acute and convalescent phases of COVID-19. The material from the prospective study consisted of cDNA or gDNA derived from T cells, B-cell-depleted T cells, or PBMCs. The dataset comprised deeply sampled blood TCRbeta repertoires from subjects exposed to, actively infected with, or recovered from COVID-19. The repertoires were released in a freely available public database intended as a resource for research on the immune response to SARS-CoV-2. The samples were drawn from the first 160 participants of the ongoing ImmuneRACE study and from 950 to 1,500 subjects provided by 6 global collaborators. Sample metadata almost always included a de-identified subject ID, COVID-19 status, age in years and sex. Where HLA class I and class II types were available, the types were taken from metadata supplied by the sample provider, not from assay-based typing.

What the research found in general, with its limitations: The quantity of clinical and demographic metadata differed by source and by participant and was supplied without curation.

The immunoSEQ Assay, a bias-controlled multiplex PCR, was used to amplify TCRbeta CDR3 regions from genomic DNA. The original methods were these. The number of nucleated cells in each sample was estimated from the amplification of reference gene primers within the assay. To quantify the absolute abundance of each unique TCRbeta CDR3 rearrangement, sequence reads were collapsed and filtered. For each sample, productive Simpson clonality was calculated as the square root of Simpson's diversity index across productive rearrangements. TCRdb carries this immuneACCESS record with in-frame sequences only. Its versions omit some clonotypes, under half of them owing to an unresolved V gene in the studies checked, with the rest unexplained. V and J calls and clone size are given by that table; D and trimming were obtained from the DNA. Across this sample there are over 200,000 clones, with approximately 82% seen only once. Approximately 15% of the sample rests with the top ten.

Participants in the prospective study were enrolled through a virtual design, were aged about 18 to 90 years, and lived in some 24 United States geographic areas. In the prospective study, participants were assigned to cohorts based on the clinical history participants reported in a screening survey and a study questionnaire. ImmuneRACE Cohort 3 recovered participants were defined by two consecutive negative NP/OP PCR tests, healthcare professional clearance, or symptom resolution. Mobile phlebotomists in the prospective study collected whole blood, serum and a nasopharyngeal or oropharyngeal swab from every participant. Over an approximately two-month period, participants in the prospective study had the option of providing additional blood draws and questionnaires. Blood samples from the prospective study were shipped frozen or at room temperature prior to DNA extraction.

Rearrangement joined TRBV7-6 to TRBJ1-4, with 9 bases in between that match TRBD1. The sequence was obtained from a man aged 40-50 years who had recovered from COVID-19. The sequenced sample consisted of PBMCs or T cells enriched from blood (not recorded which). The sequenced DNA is TGTGCCAGCAGCTTTCAGGACAGGGGTACAGCTAATGAAAAACTGTTTTTT. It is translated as CASSFQDRGTANEKLFF.